This T cell receptor beta chain was captured by sequencing in a study of T cells in Graves' hyperthyroidism and ophthalmopathy (dated by TCRdb to about 2019). Study-wide context: Peripheral blood samples were taken at initial diagnosis, before any treatment was given. TCR V-J signatures able to tell the groups apart were searched for in a discovery cohort of 90 to 100 patients, of whom around 42 had Graves' ophthalmopathy and more than 55 had stable Graves' hyperthyroidism. The study also compared thyroid tissue and blood T-cell repertoires from over 5 Graves' hyperthyroidism patients. TCR Vbeta CDR3 sequencing of 135 peripheral blood samples (fewer than 45 ophthalmopathy, 75 or so hyperthyroidism and 17 progressor patients) is reported in the paper. After blood sampling, hyperthyroidism patients were treated with methimazole at a starting dose of 30 mg daily, and ophthalmopathy patients were treated with high-dose intravenous methylprednisolone. Prospective prediction of ophthalmopathy was tested in an independent validation cohort of some 20 hyperthyroidism patients and approximately 17 patients who later progressed to ophthalmopathy. The approximately 100 discovery patients were divided at random into training and test sets in a 7:3 ratio.

Graves' hyperthyroidism was defined as stable when no progression to ophthalmopathy occurred over 18 months of follow-up. Hyperthyroidism patients were aged 18 to 65 years and newly diagnosed, with disease duration of less than 2 months. The study excluded patients with uncontrolled infections, other autoimmune diseases, pregnancy or lactation. Diagnoses were established on the basis of clinical symptoms, serum thyroxine and TRAb, thyroid ultrasound, and orbital computed tomography. PBMCs were separated from approximately 10 ml of fresh peripheral blood using Ficoll-Paque density gradient centrifugation. Total RNA was extracted with Trizol reagent, and quality was checked on an Agilent 2100 Bioanalyzer. With regard to this clonotype: Its binding antigen is unknown. Base-call qualities are not available, and no considerably larger clone is one nucleotide away.

From the cysteine up to the phenylalanine, the CDR3 has a length of 14 residues. CDR3 DNA only is kept here, 42 bases in frame from base 1. The germline V gene (reference sequence) specifies DFQATT as CDR1 and SNEGSKA as CDR2. V ends up 6 bases short and J 5 bases short, with an unmatched junction base count of 8. The TCR beta CDR3 regions were amplified from the RNA transcripts. For the first round of RT-PCR on the TCR CDR3, the HTBI primer set was used together with the Qiagen OneStep RT-PCR kit. Libraries were constructed in a second round of multiplex PCR, after which size selection and purification were performed. The libraries were sequenced on an Illumina HiSeq2000 using paired-end 100 bp reads. In the original analysis: SOAPnuke was used to process the raw data, removing reads that contained adapters or uncalled bases, had a mean Phred below 15, or lacked an exact match to the constant primer or identifier. High-quality paired reads were merged using COPE v1.2.5, and each unique nucleotide sequence was defined as a clonotype. MiTCR v1.1 was used to align clonotypes to the IMGT TRBV, TRBD and TRBJ reference segments. The analysis was restricted to V-J combinations with a frequency above 0.0001, which together covered roughly 99% of the repertoires. A TCS score was defined as the ratio between F50 (clonal expansion) and ExV (chaos), using BLOSUM62-based TCRdist between CDR3 peptides within each V-J. Welch's t-statistics and random forest reduced around 550 V-J features to 10 to 15, which were used in a naive Bayes classifier (R e1071). TCRdb trimmed public reads at Q25 via fastp, called clones via MiXCR and kept in-frame beta chains. CDR3 protein duplicates are merged, each entry listing the most common genes and DNA. For this entry, the V and J calls and clone size follow TCRdb and not the study's own pipeline. Present in this sample are about half a million distinct CDR3 sequences, around 20% of which were seen just once. Around 27% of the sample comes from the top ten.

Here is what the overall study found, with its caveats: In cross-validation, a model built on a 13 V-J signature told ophthalmopathy apart from stable hyperthyroidism with approximately 90% sensitivity and approximately 81% specificity, and in testing the same model reached 80%/75%. Sample size was not statistically predetermined, and blinding of investigators to group allocation was not performed. During validation, the model predicted progression to ophthalmopathy a median of approximately 6 months ahead of onset, with around 71% sensitivity and more than 72% specificity. Most expanded thyroid clonotypes (frequency above 0.001) were also detected in blood, suggesting blood repertoires may reflect thyroid immune responses.

The chain was built from TRBV20-1 and TRBJ2-5; 11 bases in the middle match TRBD2. The receptor's source is a man aged 18 to 30 with Graves' hyperthyroidism. The sample was blood. The CDR3: CSAPTSGGFETQYF. The nucleotide sequence is given as TGCAGTGCACCTACTAGCGGGGGATTTGAGACCCAGTACTTC.